A single sample is the source of the 14 T cell receptor beta chains below, sequenced in a study of molecular identifiers for immune sequencing clone quantification. TCRdb re-called the PCR reads with MiXCR, one entry per CDR3 protein. The data contain 300,000 to 350,000 distinct CDR3 sequences, 20% to 25% of them singletons. Sequenced: naive CD8+ T cells from blood, with Jurkat cell RNA spiked in. Subset defined: FACS-sorted CD8+CD4-CCR7+CD45RA+ naive T cells. All receptors derive from a human donor in good health. Some libraries in this study had Jurkat cell RNA spiked in.

This clonotype was recorded at least ten times. V is TRBV6-1 and J is TRBJ1-4, with D maybe TRBD1 (6 bases). This CDR3 spans 17 amino acids. Germline lookup yields CDR1 MNHNS and CDR2 SASEGT. V lost 0 bases and J lost 5, with 16 bases in between. CDR3 DNA: TGTGCCAGCAGTGAAGCGCGGGGGCGGACCTCAAATGAAAAACTGTTTTTT. It codes for CASSEARGRTSNEKLFF.

In this sample, this clonotype turned up many times. This chain joins TRBV30 and TRBJ2-7, with 9 nucleotides matching TRBD2. The germline CDR1 and CDR2 sequences are GTSNPN and SVGIG (reference sequence). V was pared by 3 bases and J by 5 bases, with 8 bases of the junction left unmatched. The length of the CDR3 is 14 residues. This CDR3 is CAWSPAAGGDEQYF. The CDR3 region has the DNA TGTGCCTGGAGCCCCGCCGCGGGAGGGGACGAGCAGTACTTC.

This clonotype was seen many times. The rearrangement joins TRBV7-6 to TRBJ2-3; a weak D match, TRBD1 (6 bases). The germline CDR1 and CDR2 sequences are SGHVS and FNYEAQ. This CDR3 contains 15 residues. V gave up 5 bases and J gave up 0 bases, with 12 bases separating them. This chain's CDR3 is CASSIQGMSTDTQYF. For the CDR3, the DNA is TGTGCCAGCAGCATCCAGGGGATGAGCACAGATACGCAGTATTTT.

This clonotype was observed at least ten times. V and J are TRBV29-1 and TRBJ2-1; D is perhaps TRBD1 or TRBD2 (5 bases each). Germline CDR1 is SQVTM and CDR2 is ANQGSEA. The V end was cut by 4 bases, the J end by 2 bases, with 15 bases between. This CDR3 is 15 amino acids long. This chain's CDR3 is CSVVGDLEAYNEQFF. The CDR3 coding sequence is TGCAGCGTTGTAGGGGACCTGGAAGCCTACAATGAGCAGTTCTTC.

This clonotype was observed at least ten times. The J gene is TRBJ2-3, the V gene TRBV28; D is possibly TRBD1 or TRBD2 (5 bases each). CDR3 size: 18 residues. Germline V gene data show CDR1 as MDHEN and CDR2 as SYDVKM. The V gene lost 2 bases and the J gene lost 0 bases, with 18 bases spanning the gap. The CDR3: CASSLGTEDDWSTDTQYF. CDR3 sequence (DNA): TGTGCCAGCAGTTTAGGGACCGAGGACGATTGGAGCACAGATACGCAGTATTTT.

Ten or more counts support this clonotype. CDR3 sequence: CSAKTGLRTDTQYF. The CDR3 DNA reads TGCAGTGCTAAGACAGGTCTACGCACAGATACGCAGTATTTT. This chain uses TRBV20-1 with TRBJ2-3; weak D call: TRBD1 (6 bases). The CDR3 loop spans 14 amino acids. Germline V gene sequence: CDR1 DFQATT, CDR2 SNEGSKA (reference sequence). The V and J ends lost 4 bases and 1 base respectively, with 12 bases between them.

In DNA, the CDR3 is TGTGCCAGCAGGGATTCGGGACTAGCGGATCCCGGGTACGAGCAGTACTTC. This translates into CASRDSGLADPGYEQYF. The rearrangement links TRBV6-2 or TRBV6-3 to TRBJ2-7; TRBD2 agrees at 11 bases. V lost 6 bases to trimming and J lost 4 bases; unmatched junction nucleotides: 14. The germline V gene has CDR1 MNHEY and CDR2 SVGEGT. There are 17 residues in the CDR3.

The chain uses TRBV19 and TRBJ2-3; a weak D match, TRBD1 (5 bases). Trimming left V 5 bases short and J 5 bases short, with 14 bases between. Germline CDR1 is LNHDA and CDR2 is SQIVND (reference sequence). The CDR3 contains 14 residues. The CDR3 is CASSVKGLEDTQYF. The CDR3 nucleotides read TGTGCCAGTAGTGTTAAGGGGCTTGAAGATACGCAGTATTTT.

Turning to this clonotype: Possible read error: a much larger clone is one base away. The chain employs TRBV12-3 or TRBV12-4 and TRBJ1-1, with D hard to call. The CDR3 loop spans 13 amino acids. The CDR3 region has the DNA TGTACCAGCAGCCCCTTTTTAGGTGGAGGAGCTTTCTTT. Translating gives CTSSPFLGGGAFF.

This clonotype was counted at least ten times. V and J are TRBV20-1 and TRBJ1-1; no clear D. The CDR3 contains 15 residues. V lost 6 bases and J 0 bases, leaving 17 bases between the germline ends. The germline gives CDR1 DFQATT, CDR2 SNEGSKA (reference sequence). CDR3: CSATELGRMNTEAFF. Written as DNA, the CDR3 is TGCAGTGCCACGGAACTCGGCCGGATGAACACTGAAGCTTTCTTT.

With respect to this clonotype: This may come from a read error, since a much larger clone is one base off. V is TRBV29-1 and J is TRBJ2-7; the D is unclear. This CDR3 region has 12 residues. Germline V gene lookup returns CDR1 SQVTM and CDR2 ANQGSEA. The CDR3 bases are TGCAGCGTTGAAGGCGGAAGGTACGTGCAGTACTTC. Amino acid sequence: CSVEGGRYVQYF.

The chain uses TRBV7-9 and TRBJ1-1, with unresolved D. Trimming stripped 1 base from V and 1 base from J, with 7 bases between. The length of the CDR3 is 14 residues. The V gene's germline CDR1 is SEHNR and CDR2 FQNEAQ (reference sequence). CDR3 coding DNA: TGTGCCAGCAGCTTAGTTACTCCGAACACTGAAGCTTTCTTT. This gives the protein CASSLVTPNTEAFF.

This clonotype was counted many times. The chain joins TRBV9 to TRBJ2-3; D ambiguous. With 3 bases removed from V and 6 bases from J, the gap between germline ends came to 11 bases. Germline CDR1 is SGDLS and CDR2 is YYNGEE. The CDR3 loop spans 13 amino acids. CDR3 amino acids: CASSGSFKDTQYF. As DNA, the CDR3 is TGTGCCAGCAGCGGATCGTTTAAGGATACGCAGTATTTT.

This clonotype has a handful of counts. The chain couples TRBV10-2 to TRBJ1-3; no reliable D call. The CDR3 is 11 residues long. Germline V gene data show CDR1 as WSHSY and CDR2 as SAAADI. The germline V and J ends were trimmed by 6 bases and 4 bases, with 4 bases remaining between them. CDR3 sequence reads: CASSDGNTIYF. The CDR3 DNA is TGCGCCAGCAGCGACGGAAACACCATATATTTT.